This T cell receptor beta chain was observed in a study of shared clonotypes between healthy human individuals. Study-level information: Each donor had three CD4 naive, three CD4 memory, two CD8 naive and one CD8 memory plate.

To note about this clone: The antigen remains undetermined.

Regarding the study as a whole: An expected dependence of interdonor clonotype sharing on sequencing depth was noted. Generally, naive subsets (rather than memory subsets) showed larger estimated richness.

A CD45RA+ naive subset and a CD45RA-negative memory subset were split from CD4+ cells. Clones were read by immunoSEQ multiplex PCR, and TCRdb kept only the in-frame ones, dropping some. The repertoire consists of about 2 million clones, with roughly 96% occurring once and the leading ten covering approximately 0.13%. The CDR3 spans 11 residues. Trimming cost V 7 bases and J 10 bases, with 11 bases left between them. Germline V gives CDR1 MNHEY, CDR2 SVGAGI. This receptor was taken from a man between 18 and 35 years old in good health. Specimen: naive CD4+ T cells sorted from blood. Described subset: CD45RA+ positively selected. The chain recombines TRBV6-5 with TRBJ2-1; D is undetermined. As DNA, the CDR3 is TGTGCCAGCACCAATGGAGCGGAGCAGTTCTTC. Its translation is CASTNGAEQFF.